This T cell receptor beta chain is drawn from a study of cytomegalovirus exposure and HLA in healthy donors. For the study at large: Under 85% of roughly 430 genotyped donors fell in the Caucasian-associated ancestry cluster. Regarding the study as a whole: Among CMV-associated TCR beta chains, most appeared HLA-restricted in a later analysis. The authors judged a highly shared variant cluster likely a sequencing artifact.

This clone was counted between two and nine times. What it binds is not known. Amplification used 60 Vbeta primers and 13 Jbeta primers. The repertoire was sequenced with immunoSEQ multiplex PCR; TCRdb's copy has only in-frame clones and lacks some. The sample has about 43,000 clones; around 64% are singletons. In germline, CDR1 is PRHDT, CDR2 FYEKMQ (reference sequence). V dropped 3 bases and J dropped 5 bases, with 11 bases sitting between them. This CDR3 region has 13 residues. The TCR comes from a human donor in good health. The chain links TRBV13 to TRBJ2-7, with D uncertain. The sequenced sample consisted of PBMCs. In DNA form, the CDR3 reads TGTGCCAGCAGCTTCTCTCCCGCGAACGAGCAGTACTTC. Protein product: CASSFSPANEQYF.